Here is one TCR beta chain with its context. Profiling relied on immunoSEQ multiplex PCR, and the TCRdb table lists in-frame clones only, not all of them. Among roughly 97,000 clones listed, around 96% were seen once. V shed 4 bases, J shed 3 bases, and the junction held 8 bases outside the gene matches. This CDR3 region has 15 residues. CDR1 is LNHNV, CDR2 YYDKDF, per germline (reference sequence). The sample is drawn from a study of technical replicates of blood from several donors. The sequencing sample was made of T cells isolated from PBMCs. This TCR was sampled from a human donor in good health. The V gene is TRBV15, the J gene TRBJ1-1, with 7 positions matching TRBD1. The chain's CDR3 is CATSIDRESDTEAFF. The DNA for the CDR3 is TGTGCCACCAGCATAGACAGGGAATCGGACACTGAAGCTTTCTTT.